The clone carrying this TCR beta chain showed up just once. This record comes from a study of blood T cell repertoires in COVID-19. Study overall: Italy, Spain and the United States were the sources of the convalescent and acute COVID-19 samples. PBMCs, B-cell-depleted T cells, or T cells provided the cDNA or gDNA that made up the material.

CDR3 length equals 17 residues. V trimming: 2 bases; J trimming: 9 bases; junction bases outside the gene matches: 14. CDR1 and CDR2 (germline): LGHNA, YSLEER. Authors' methods: Amplified reference gene primers provided the basis for estimating nucleated cell counts. Sequencing was performed with immunoSEQ multiplex PCR; in TCRdb, only in-frame clones are kept and a portion is missing. V and J calls and clone size come straight from that table; D and trimming were deduced from the DNA. Of 210,000 or so clones in the sample, 90% were seen once. Sequencing was carried out using peripheral blood. The gene calls are TRBV4-3 and TRBJ2-5; 11 nucleotides match TRBD1. The clonotype originates from a man aged 50 to 60 with acute or convalescent COVID-19. The CDR3 nucleotides read TGCGCCAGCAGCCAATCCCTCGGGACAGGGGGAAGGGTGGCCCAGTACTTC. Translating gives CASSQSLGTGGRVAQYF.